The 21 T cell receptor beta chains given below trace back to one sample, sequenced in a study of Ad26.COV2.S vaccination and SARS-CoV-2 variants. Regarding treatment: around 19 received Ad26.COV2.S at low or high dose, single or two shots; 5 received placebo; per-sample allocation not given. Samples analyzed were those drawn on day 63 after the first vaccine or placebo injection. Method: immunoSEQ multiplex PCR; TCRdb's copy keeps in-frame clones and lacks some. The profile shows around 310,000 clones, approximately 87% of them singletons. Specimen: peripheral blood, collected in a trial of Ad26.COV2.S vaccine versus placebo. The receptors stem from a person aged 18 to 65 who received the Ad26.COV2.S COVID-19 vaccine or a placebo.

This chain links TRBV5-1 with TRBJ2-7; 11 bases fit TRBD2. V was pared by 3 bases and J by 3 bases, with 8 bases of the junction left unmatched. Germline-derived CDR1 and CDR2 are SGHRS and YFSETQ. This CDR3 has 16 residues. The CDR3 spells CASSSGGTSGRYEQYV. The CDR3 DNA sequence: TGCGCCAGCAGCTCCGGAGGGACTAGCGGCCGCTACGAGCAGTACGTC.

The rearrangement joins TRBV18 to TRBJ1-1, with D tentatively TRBD1 (6 bases). The V and J ends lost 3 bases and 5 bases respectively, with 13 bases between them. The CDR3 extends over 14 amino acids. Germline CDR1 KGHSH, CDR2 LQKENI. CDR3 residues: CASSPVQGRTEAFF. CDR3 nucleotides: TGTGCCAGCTCACCGGTCCAGGGGAGGACTGAAGCTTTCTTT.

In this sample, this clone turned up a few times. The V call is TRBV7-2, the J call TRBJ2-1; no reliable D call. The CDR3 loop spans 13 amino acids. V lost 1 base to trimming and J lost 5 bases, with 6 bases between them. CDR1 is SGHTA, CDR2 FQGNSA, per germline. The CDR3 loop is CASSLVKNNEQFF. Written as DNA, the CDR3 is TGTGCCAGCAGCTTAGTAAAAAACAATGAGCAGTTCTTC.

This clone was recorded once. The chain recombines TRBV14 with TRBJ1-2; D gene uncertain. CDR3 length: 13 residues. Germline V gives CDR1 SGHDN, CDR2 FVKESK. Trimming took off 3 bases at V and 8 bases at J, with 13 bases between the two ends. The CDR3 DNA reads TGTGCCAGCAGCCAGGCTCCCTTTGGGGGCTACACCTTC. Protein: CASSQAPFGGYTF.

The V gene is TRBV19, the J gene TRBJ1-2; D uncertain. There are 16 residues in the CDR3. V lost 5 bases and J 4 bases, leaving 20 bases between the germline ends. CDR1 is LNHDA and CDR2 is SQIVND in the germline V gene (reference sequence). CDR3 sequence (DNA): TGTGCCAGTAGTTTGGGAGGGCCCCTCCTCGGCTATGGCTACACCTTC. Translation gives CASSLGGPLLGYGYTF.

V and J are TRBV6-5 and TRBJ2-1; a weak D match, TRBD1 (5 bases). V was trimmed by 4 bases and J by 0 bases, leaving 10 bases between them. CDR3 length equals 15 residues. Germline V lookup: CDR1 MNHEY, CDR2 SVGAGI. The CDR3 is CASSSTGSSYNEQFF. The DNA for the CDR3 is TGTGCCAGCAGTTCAACAGGAAGCTCCTACAATGAGCAGTTCTTC.

V and J are TRBV4-2 and TRBJ2-1; D gene unclear. V was shortened by 0 bases and J by 2 bases, with 11 bases between the two germline ends. The CDR3 is made up of 16 amino acids. Germline V gene data show CDR1 as LGHNA and CDR2 as YNFKEQ. CDR3 DNA sequence: TGTGCCAGCAGCCAAGATAACCCTCCTCCCTACAATGAGCAGTTCTTC. Protein sequence: CASSQDNPPPYNEQFF.

This sequence joins TRBV6-5 and TRBJ1-2; 9 bases are a match to TRBD1. This CDR3 spans 14 amino acids. The J segment lost 2 bases and the V segment lost 7 bases, leaving 5 bases of the junction unmatched. Germline lookup yields CDR1 MNHEY and CDR2 SVGAGI. The CDR3 is CASITGTGNYGYTF. DNA of the CDR3: TGTGCCAGCATAACCGGGACAGGGAACTATGGCTACACCTTC.

The chain's CDR3 is CASGSMDGRNTEAFF. The CDR3 DNA follows: TGTGCTAGTGGTTCTATGGACGGTCGGAACACTGAAGCTTTCTTT. This chain connects TRBV12-5 to TRBJ1-1, with unresolved D. The CDR3 extends over 15 amino acids. Trimming shortened V by 4 bases and J by 1 base, and 13 bases separated the two germline ends. CDR1 LGHNT and CDR2 FRNRAP come from the germline V gene.

The V and J genes are TRBV6-2 or TRBV6-3 and TRBJ1-3; no clear D gene. From germline, CDR1 is MNHEY and CDR2 SVGEGT. The V end was cut by 2 bases, the J end by 4 bases, with 3 bases between. This CDR3 has 12 residues. The DNA of the CDR3 is TGTGCCAGCAGTTACCTGGGAAACACCATATATTTT. Residues: CASSYLGNTIYF.

The V gene is TRBV5-6, the J gene TRBJ1-3, with 7 nucleotides matching TRBD1. Germline V gives CDR1 SGHDT, CDR2 YYEEEE. Trimming at V came to 4 bases and at J to 0 bases, leaving 13 bases not matched to a gene. The CDR3 covers 18 residues. This CDR3 is CASSPIGEGASSGNTIYF. CDR3 coding DNA: TGTGCCAGCAGCCCCATCGGTGAGGGGGCCAGCTCTGGAAACACCATATATTTT.

This chain links TRBV4-3 with TRBJ1-2; 7 bases fit TRBD1. This CDR3 is 14 amino acids long. The ends lost 1 base at V and 4 bases at J; junction bases unmatched: 3. Germline-derived CDR1 and CDR2 are LGHNA and YSLEER. CDR3 DNA sequence: TGCGCCAGCAGCCAAGGACAGGGTGCCTATGGCTACACCTTC. It yields the protein CASSQGQGAYGYTF.

The rearrangement links TRBV19 to TRBJ1-5; 7 bases match TRBD1. CDR3 length equals 14 residues. V lost 6 bases and J lost 4; bases outside the gene matches: 6. Germline values: CDR1 LNHDA, CDR2 SQIVND (reference sequence). DNA for the CDR3: TGTGCCAGTAGGCACGGGACAGATAATCAGCCCCAGCATTTT. It specifies CASRHGTDNQPQHF.

This chain joins TRBV19 and TRBJ1-6, with 7 nucleotides matching TRBD1. Germline V CDR1 and CDR2: LNHDA, SQIVND (reference sequence). The V gene end was trimmed by 7 bases and the J gene end by 7 bases; junction bases not matched to a gene: 16. The CDR3 has 17 residues. The CDR3 protein is CASTPGAGGGKNSPLHF. CDR3 sequence (DNA): TGTGCCAGTACCCCCGGGGCAGGGGGAGGGAAAAATTCACCCCTCCACTTT.

The CDR3 loop reads CASSPRGMNYGYTF. CDR3 nucleotides: TGTGCCAGCAGCCCGCGGGGTATGAACTATGGCTACACCTTC. V and J are TRBV7-2 and TRBJ1-2; the D is unclear. The CDR3 is 14 residues long. Germline lookup yields CDR1 SGHTA and CDR2 FQGNSA. V shed 5 bases and J shed 2 bases, with 12 bases lying between them.

V usage is TRBV7-9 and J usage is TRBJ1-6; no clear D. This CDR3 comprises 14 residues. V was shortened by 5 bases and J by 10 bases, with 15 bases between the two germline ends. Germline V CDR1 and CDR2: SEHNR, FQNEAQ (reference sequence). For the CDR3, the DNA is TGTGCCAGCAGCCCCCCCTCTGGGAGGTCACCCCTCCACTTT. Protein product: CASSPPSGRSPLHF.

This clone was detected only a few times. V usage is TRBV3-1 (or the pseudogene TRBV3-2) and J usage is TRBJ2-1, with 10 positions matching TRBD2. Germline-derived CDR1 and CDR2 are LGHDT and YNNKEL (reference sequence). The V segment lost 5 bases and the J segment 4 bases; nucleotides outside the gene matches: 5. This CDR3 has 15 amino acids. The DNA for the CDR3 is TGTGCCAGCAGCTCTCTAGCGGGGGCGTACAATGAGCAGTTCTTC. Translation: CASSSLAGAYNEQFF.

The chain uses TRBV6-6 and TRBJ2-3; 13 bases map to TRBD2. V shed 2 bases and J 2 bases; nucleotides not matched to a gene: 1. Per germline, CDR1 MNHNY and CDR2 SVGAGI (reference sequence). The CDR3 is 16 residues long. CDR3 sequence reads: CASSYGLAGATDTQYF. The DNA of the CDR3 is TGTGCCAGCAGTTACGGACTAGCGGGGGCCACAGATACGCAGTATTTT.

The chain couples TRBV9 to TRBJ1-4, with D uncertain. Germline-derived CDR1 and CDR2 are SGDLS and YYNGEE. Trimming cost V 0 bases and J 5 bases, with 5 bases left between them. This CDR3 spans 13 amino acids. The CDR3 DNA follows: TGTGCCAGCAGCGTAGACCGGAATGAAAAACTGTTTTTT. Protein product: CASSVDRNEKLFF.

The V gene is TRBV30, the J gene TRBJ1-5; TRBD1 is a possible D gene (5 bases). This CDR3 has 13 residues. Trimming removed 5 bases from V and 4 bases from J, with 12 bases in between. Germline lookup yields CDR1 GTSNPN and CDR2 SVGIG (reference sequence). This CDR3 reads CAWDGGFNQPQHF. In nucleotides, the CDR3 is TGTGCCTGGGACGGGGGATTTAATCAGCCCCAGCATTTT.

Points on this clone: Sequence at one end of the junction differs from germline and may be a read error. The genes are TRBV19 and TRBJ2-1; 7 nucleotides agree with TRBD1. Germline V gene data show CDR1 as LNHDA and CDR2 as SQIVND (reference sequence). The length of the CDR3 is 15 residues. In DNA, the CDR3 is TGTGCCAGTAGTATAGGTAGGGGGCATCCCACAGAGCTGTTCTTC. Protein product: CASSIGRGHPTELFF.